Described below is a single T cell receptor beta chain sequence and its context. No antigen is known for it. This sample was taken from a study of T cell repertoires in ileal Crohn's disease. Study results and limitations: Mucosal expansions were suggested to be mainly CD8 T cells.

Data came from immunoSEQ multiplex PCR; TCRdb stores just in-frame clones and leaves some out. The table has roughly 13,000 clones, 70% seen once. CDR1 is SGHAT and CDR2 is FQNNGV in the germline V gene. The CDR3 is 15 residues long. V lost 5 bases and J lost 1, with 14 bases in between. V and J are TRBV11-2 and TRBJ1-1, with no clear D. This receptor was taken from an adult with Crohn's disease. The sequencing sample was made of ileal tissue. The CDR3 is CASSPLGGWNTEAFF. DNA for the CDR3: TGTGCCAGCAGCCCCTTGGGAGGATGGAACACTGAAGCTTTCTTT.